The T cell receptor (beta chain) under discussion was sequenced for a study of Graves' ophthalmopathy and Graves' hyperthyroidism. Diagnosis relied on clinical symptoms, serum thyroxine, TRAb, thyroid ultrasound and orbital computed tomography. PBMCs were isolated by Ficoll-Paque density gradient centrifugation, using about 10 ml of fresh peripheral blood as the starting material. From RNA, the CDR3 regions of TCR beta chains were amplified and sequenced. Amplification began with first-round RT-PCR using HTBI primers, then second-round multiplex PCR was performed. In TCRdb, the multiplex PCR reads were re-called with MiXCR into one record per CDR3 protein. The sample gives hundreds of thousands of distinct CDR3 sequences, less than 55% of which show up once; roughly 50% is in the top ten. Germline V gene data show CDR1 as SQVTM and CDR2 as ANQGSEA. Trimming removed 6 bases at V and 4 bases at J, with 13 bases between. The CDR3 contains 13 residues.

The chain is built from TRBV29-1 and TRBJ1-3; D ambiguous. Sequencing used peripheral blood. The TCR sequence derives from an adult man with Graves' ophthalmopathy. CDR3 DNA: TGCAGCGTCAAATCCCCCCTAGGAAACACCATATATTTT. It yields the protein CSVKSPLGNTIYF.